These 24 T cell receptor beta chains share one sample of origin, sequenced in a study of cytomegalovirus exposure and HLA in healthy donors. It was with 60 Vbeta and 13 Jbeta primers that the PCR ran. The method was immunoSEQ multiplex PCR; TCRdb's version includes in-frame clones alone and lacks a portion of them. The sample consists of 65,000 to 85,000 clones, around 80% of them appearing once. The specimen was PBMCs. The receptors derive from a man aged 50-59 years in good health and CMV-seropositive.

The rearrangement links TRBV5-4 to TRBJ2-7, with TRBD1 as a possible D gene (8 bases). The CDR3 covers 14 residues. CDR1 SGHNT and CDR2 YYREEE come from the germline V gene (reference sequence). V lost 0 bases, J lost 3 bases, and 10 bases lay in between. CDR3 coding DNA: TGTGCCAGCAGCTTGGACAGGGGGGGCTACGAGCAGTACTTC. Its translation is CASSLDRGGYEQYF.

The chain combines TRBV6-5 with TRBJ2-7; perhaps TRBD1 as D (6 bases). The ends were cut back, 0 bases at V and 1 base at J, with 10 bases in the middle. Germline loops: CDR1 MNHEY, CDR2 SVGAGI. The CDR3 length is 15 residues. CDR3 region: CASSYSPQGSYEQYF. The CDR3 nucleotides are TGTGCCAGCAGTTACTCTCCTCAGGGGTCCTACGAGCAGTACTTC.

The chain uses TRBV11-3 and TRBJ2-7; the D is unclear. Germline V gene lookup returns CDR1 SGHNT and CDR2 YENEEA. The CDR3 is 16 amino acids. V was trimmed by 1 base and J by 2 bases, leaving 15 bases between them. The CDR3 coding sequence is TGTGCCAGCAGCTTAGGGTCGGAACTAAGGCCCTACGAGCAGTACTTC. The encoded protein is CASSLGSELRPYEQYF. The full variable domain, its missing parts supplied by reference TRBV11-3 and TRBJ2-7, is EAGVVQSPRYKIIEKKQPVAFWCNPISGHNTLYWYLQNLGQGPELLIRYENEEAVDDSQLPKDRFSAERLKGVDSTLKIQPAELGDSAVYLCASSLGSELRPYEQYFGPGTRLTVT.

The V and J genes are TRBV30 and TRBJ2-2; 8 nucleotides match TRBD1. The V gene end was trimmed by 5 bases and the J gene end by 6 bases; junction bases not matched to a gene: 5. The CDR3 consists of 13 residues. The germline V gene has CDR1 GTSNPN and CDR2 SVGIG (reference sequence). The DNA of the CDR3 is TGTGCCTGGGGGACAGGTGTTGCCGGGGAGCTGTTTTTT. It specifies CAWGTGVAGELFF.

This sequence joins TRBV9 and TRBJ2-7, with D possibly being TRBD1 (8 bases). The CDR3 loop spans 15 amino acids. Deletions cut 4 bases from V and 0 bases from J, with 14 bases between. CDR1 and CDR2 (germline): SGDLS, YYNGEE. In DNA form, the CDR3 reads TGTGCCAGCAGCCCAGGGGGCGGGAGCTCCTACGAGCAGTACTTC. Translation: CASSPGGGSSYEQYF.

Only one count was recorded for this clone. The chain combines TRBV2 with TRBJ2-3; 8 positions match TRBD2. V dropped 8 bases and J dropped 3; count of bases not matched to a gene: 10. The V gene's germline CDR1 is SNHLY and CDR2 FYNNEI. The CDR3 covers 15 residues. CDR3 amino acids: CASAAGRAATDTQYF. In DNA form, the CDR3 reads TGTGCCAGCGCAGCCGGGAGGGCCGCGACAGATACGCAGTATTTT.

V is TRBV27 and J is TRBJ2-1; 7 positions match TRBD2. CDR3 length equals 14 residues. The V gene's germline CDR1 is MNHEY and CDR2 SMNVEV (reference sequence). The J segment lost 10 bases and the V segment lost 5 bases, leaving 11 bases of the junction unmatched. CDR3 residues: CASSPPPGGDEQFF. CDR3 coding DNA: TGTGCCAGCAGTCCCCCTCCGGGAGGCGACGAGCAGTTCTTC.

The rearrangement links TRBV29-1 to TRBJ2-1; 7 bases align to TRBD2. Trimming removed 6 bases from V and 6 bases from J; junction bases left unmatched: 5. Germline CDR1 reads SQVTM; CDR2 reads ANQGSEA. The CDR3 spans 12 residues. DNA of the CDR3: TGCAGCGTCACCGGGACTACCAATGAGCAGTTCTTC. It codes for CSVTGTTNEQFF.

The chain combines TRBV5-1 with TRBJ1-4; 8 bases align to TRBD1. CDR1 is SGHRS and CDR2 is YFSETQ in the germline V gene. J lost 11 bases, V lost 4 bases, and 7 bases had no gene match. There are 13 residues in the CDR3. CDR3 residues: CASSQTGDGKLFF. CDR3 coding DNA: TGCGCCAGCAGCCAGACAGGGGATGGGAAACTGTTTTTT.

The gene calls are TRBV4-2 and TRBJ2-7; 10 bases match TRBD2. The trim removed 0 bases at V and 6 bases at J, leaving 8 bases unmatched. This CDR3 is built from 16 residues. Germline V gives CDR1 LGHNA, CDR2 YNFKEQ. The CDR3 coding sequence is TGTGCCAGCAGCCAAGATCTTGCTAGCGGGAGTACCGAGCAGTACTTC. As protein: CASSQDLASGSTEQYF.

CDR3 loop: CATSSWDRGSFSTDTQYF. For the CDR3, the DNA is TGTGCCACCAGCAGTTGGGACAGGGGATCTTTTAGCACAGATACGCAGTATTTT. The rearrangement uses TRBV15 and TRBJ2-3, with TRBD1 identical over 10 bases. There are 18 residues in the CDR3. Germline CDR1 reads LNHNV; CDR2 reads YYDKDF (reference sequence). Trimming took 3 bases from V and 0 from J; bases not matched to a gene: 9. Full variable domain (remainder filled in from reference TRBV15 and TRBJ2-3): DAMVIQNPRYQVTQFGKPVTLSCSQTLNHNVMYWYQQKSSQAPKLLFHYYDKDFNNEADTPDNFQSRRPNTSFCFLDIRSPGLGDTAMYLCATSSWDRGSFSTDTQYFGPGTRLTVL.

Details on this clone: The junction departs from the called germline gene at one end, perhaps through a read error. Other DNA variants within this sample encode the same CDR3. The rearrangement uses TRBV6-1 and TRBJ1-5; tentatively, D is TRBD1 (6 bases). CDR3 length equals 15 residues. Per germline, CDR1 MNHNS and CDR2 SASEGT. The CDR3 here is CASSGRSGGAEPQHF. The CDR3 DNA reads as TGTGCCAGCAGTGGAAGGAGTGGGGGCGCGGAGCCCCAGCACTTT.

This clone was seen only a few times. The chain is built from TRBV30 and TRBJ2-7; 9 positions agree with TRBD1. Germline CDR1 and CDR2: GTSNPN and SVGIG (reference sequence). V was pared by 0 bases and J by 7 bases, with 10 bases of the junction left unmatched. This CDR3 region has 15 residues. The CDR3 protein is CAWSVPGQGFWEQYF. CDR3 DNA sequence: TGTGCCTGGAGTGTACCGGGACAGGGCTTCTGGGAGCAGTACTTC.

The V gene is TRBV6-1, the J gene TRBJ2-7; 11 nucleotides agree with TRBD1. The CDR3 spans 14 residues. Germline CDR1 and CDR2: MNHNS and SASEGT. V shed 6 bases and J 6 bases; nucleotides not matched to a gene: 7. CDR3 sequence: CASRFRDRGTEQYF. The CDR3 DNA is TGTGCCAGCAGATTTAGGGACAGGGGGACCGAGCAGTACTTC.

The rearrangement uses TRBV11-1 and TRBJ2-1, with 12 bases fitting TRBD2. V shed 2 bases and J 10 bases; nucleotides not matched to a gene: 3. This CDR3 contains 14 residues. The V gene's germline CDR1 is SGHAT and CDR2 FQDESV (reference sequence). The CDR3 here is CASSLRLAGGEQFF. CDR3 in DNA: TGTGCCAGCAGCTTAAGGCTAGCGGGAGGGGAGCAGTTCTTC.

V gene TRBV7-2 combines with J gene TRBJ2-2; 7 nucleotides line up with TRBD2. CDR1 SGHTA and CDR2 FQGNSA come from the germline V gene. The V gene end was trimmed by 5 bases and the J gene end by 7 bases; junction bases not matched to a gene: 10. The CDR3 totals 15 residues. The chain's CDR3 is CASSPGLSRIGELFF. As DNA, the CDR3 is TGTGCCAGCAGCCCGGGACTATCCAGGATCGGGGAGCTGTTTTTT.

V usage is TRBV4-1 and J usage is TRBJ2-3, with TRBD2 matching 9 bases. The CDR3 covers 16 residues. The junction had 3 bases not matched to a gene; V was cut back by 2 bases and J by 0 bases. Germline V gene data show CDR1 as MGHRA and CDR2 as YSYEKL. CDR3 amino acids: CASSQRLAVSTDTQYF. The DNA for the CDR3 is TGCGCCAGCAGCCAAAGACTAGCGGTTAGCACAGATACGCAGTATTTT.

The chain has TRBV4-3 and TRBJ2-1, with TRBD2 identical over 8 bases. Trimming took 3 bases from V and 5 from J; bases not matched to a gene: 3. CDR1 is LGHNA and CDR2 is YSLEER in the germline V gene. The CDR3 sequence is 14 residues long. CDR3 residues: CASSHPGLDNEQFF. Here the CDR3 DNA reads TGCGCCAGCAGCCACCCGGGACTAGACAATGAGCAGTTCTTC.

J is TRBJ1-1 and V is TRBV2; 7 bases map to TRBD1. Looked up from germline, CDR1 is SNHLY and CDR2 is FYNNEI. With V trimmed by 6 bases and J by 2 bases, 9 bases remained unmatched. The CDR3 runs to 15 residues. The CDR3 sequence is CASRRQGRVNTEAFF. The DNA for the CDR3 is TGTGCCAGCAGGCGACAGGGCAGGGTTAACACTGAAGCTTTCTTT.

The chain uses TRBV5-1 and TRBJ1-5; TRBD1 might be the D (5 bases). V was pared by 1 base and J by 4 bases, with 18 bases between. The CDR3 has 17 amino acids. Germline CDR1 and CDR2: SGHRS and YFSETQ. As DNA, the CDR3 is TGCGCCAGCAGCTTGTTAGGACCAGGGTACCTTAATCAGCCCCAGCATTTT. This gives the protein CASSLLGPGYLNQPQHF.

This clone has just a few counts. Here the CDR3 DNA reads TGTGCCACCAGCAGAGAGACTAGCGGGAAATACGAGCAGTACTTC. It is translated as CATSRETSGKYEQYF. This chain uses TRBV15 with TRBJ2-7; TRBD2 aligns across 11 bases. This CDR3 is 15 amino acids long. Germline assignment: CDR1 LNHNV and CDR2 YYDKDF (reference sequence). The trim removed 0 bases at V and 4 bases at J, leaving 2 bases unmatched. The full variable domain, with the rest looked up from reference TRBV15 and TRBJ2-7, is DAMVIQNPRYQVTQFGKPVTLSCSQTLNHNVMYWYQQKSSQAPKLLFHYYDKDFNNEADTPDNFQSRRPNTSFCFLDIRSPGLGDTAMYLCATSRETSGKYEQYFGPGTRLTVT.

The rearrangement uses TRBV7-9 and TRBJ2-1, with D hard to call. Germline values: CDR1 SEHNR, CDR2 FQNEAQ (reference sequence). This CDR3 is built from 13 residues. The V end lost 1 base, the J end lost 6 bases, and 7 bases lay between the germline ends. The CDR3 sequence: CASSLESVNEQFF. DNA for the CDR3: TGTGCCAGCAGCTTAGAATCTGTCAATGAGCAGTTCTTC.

This clone occurred a few times. The CDR3 spells CASSLGQGNEQFF. DNA of the CDR3: TGTGCCAGCAGCTTGGGACAGGGCAATGAGCAGTTCTTC. The chain carries TRBV5-4 and TRBJ2-1, with TRBD1 matching over 7 bases. J was trimmed by 6 bases and V by 0 bases; bases with no gene match: 0. This CDR3 is built from 13 residues. CDR1 and CDR2 from the germline V gene are SGHNT and YYREEE (reference sequence).

The chain carries TRBV7-2 and TRBJ1-5; 10 nucleotides line up with TRBD1. The V gene's germline CDR1 is SGHTA and CDR2 FQGNSA. CDR3 size: 15 residues. The junction had 8 bases not matched to a gene; V was cut back by 5 bases and J by 7 bases. The CDR3 protein is CASSHRQGAGQPQHF. The CDR3 bases are TGTGCCAGCAGCCACCGACAGGGGGCAGGACAGCCCCAGCATTTT.